These 10 T cell receptor beta chains came from one sample sequenced in a study of radiation and T cells in renal cell carcinoma. Time point noted: blood 2 weeks post-SBRT. Treatment defined: 15 Gy SBRT to primary tumor, nephrectomy 4 weeks later. Some clones are missing from TCRdb's copy, which holds only in-frame ones; the method was immunoSEQ multiplex PCR. The top ten hold 20% to 25% of the sample, which has roughly 80,000 clones, 65% to 90% seen once. The sample in question was blood, obtained from a patient whose treatment included radiotherapy and nephrectomy. The source is a woman in her 50s with renal cell carcinoma.

V and J are TRBV29-1 and TRBJ2-7; D assignment may be TRBD1 or TRBD2 (5 bases each). Trimming cost V 7 bases and J 2 bases, with 12 bases left between them. The CDR3 has 12 residues. Germline V CDR1 and CDR2: SQVTM, ANQGSEA. DNA of the CDR3: TGCAGCGCCCGGGACGGAACCTACGAGCAGTACTTC. As protein: CSARDGTYEQYF.

V usage is TRBV9 and J usage is TRBJ2-5; possible D gene TRBD2, 6 bases. The germline V gene has CDR1 SGDLS and CDR2 YYNGEE. The CDR3 extends over 14 amino acids. The ends were cut back, 3 bases at V and 1 base at J, with 10 bases in the middle. This CDR3 is CASSAQGLQETQYF. CDR3 nucleotide sequence: TGTGCCAGCAGCGCCCAGGGACTCCAAGAGACCCAGTACTTC.

This chain connects TRBV4-3 to TRBJ2-1; 8 nucleotides match TRBD2. Per germline, CDR1 LGHNA and CDR2 YSLEER. The junction had 16 bases not matched to a gene; V was cut back by 4 bases and J by 8 bases. The CDR3 has 17 residues. In nucleotides, the CDR3 is TGCGCCAGCAGCCCTACCTCGGGGGGGATGGGTTCATATGAGCAGTTCTTC. This codes for CASSPTSGGMGSYEQFF.

This sequence joins TRBV15 and TRBJ1-5, with 10 nucleotides matching TRBD1. The CDR3 spans 14 residues. J was trimmed by 6 bases and V by 6 bases; bases with no gene match: 5. Germline V lookup: CDR1 LNHNV, CDR2 YYDKDF (reference sequence). Written as DNA, the CDR3 is TGTGCCACCAGTCAGACAGGGGGCATTCAGCCCCAGCATTTT. Translation: CATSQTGGIQPQHF. Using reference TRBV15 and TRBJ1-5 for the parts outside the CDR3, the full variable domain is DAMVIQNPRYQVTQFGKPVTLSCSQTLNHNVMYWYQQKSSQAPKLLFHYYDKDFNNEADTPDNFQSRRPNTSFCFLDIRSPGLGDTAMYLCATSQTGGIQPQHFGDGTRLSIL.

V is TRBV4-3 and J is TRBJ2-7; TRBD1 is a possible D gene (5 bases). The length of the CDR3 is 16 residues. Trimming took 0 bases from V and 3 from J, leaving 15 bases between them. CDR1 is LGHNA, CDR2 YSLEER, per germline. The CDR3 loop reads CASSQDHVREIYEQYF. In nucleotides, the CDR3 is TGCGCCAGCAGCCAAGATCACGTCAGGGAAATCTACGAGCAGTACTTC.

This chain links TRBV28 with TRBJ1-5; D unresolved. The V end was cut by 5 bases, the J end by 5 bases, with 7 bases between. Germline V lookup: CDR1 MDHEN, CDR2 SYDVKM. CDR3 length equals 12 residues. Here the CDR3 DNA reads TGTGCCAGCAGTGATTACGATCAGCCCCAGCATTTT. This sequence encodes CASSDYDQPQHF.

The DNA for the CDR3 is TGTGCCAGCAGGCGCGACACAGGGACCCCTGAAGCTTTCTTT. Amino acid sequence: CASRRDTGTPEAFF. This sequence joins TRBV7-9 and TRBJ1-1, with D possibly TRBD1 on 6 matching bases. V was trimmed by 6 bases and J by 6 bases, leaving 17 bases between them. Looked up from germline, CDR1 is SEHNR and CDR2 is FQNEAQ (reference sequence). The CDR3 is 14 amino acids.

The rearrangement links TRBV14 to TRBJ2-5; TRBD2 aligns across 9 bases. The CDR3 is 17 residues long. Germline CDR1 SGHDN, CDR2 FVKESK. Trimming at V came to 0 bases and at J to 4 bases, leaving 9 bases not matched to a gene. The CDR3 DNA reads as TGTGCCAGCAGCCAAGACACTCGCGGGGGGGCAAGAGAGACCCAGTACTTC. It is translated as CASSQDTRGGARETQYF.

The gene calls are TRBV5-1 and TRBJ2-5; D is possibly TRBD1 (6 bases). CDR1 SGHRS and CDR2 YFSETQ come from the germline V gene. With 0 bases removed from V and 5 bases from J, the gap between germline ends came to 14 bases. CDR3 size: 15 residues. CDR3 amino acids: CASSLDAKGEETQYF. The CDR3, as DNA: TGCGCCAGCAGCTTGGATGCAAAGGGGGAGGAGACCCAGTACTTC.

V is TRBV10-3 and J is TRBJ1-2; D may be TRBD1 (6 bases). In germline, CDR1 is ENHRY, CDR2 SYGVKD. This CDR3 is 15 amino acids long. The V end was cut by 0 bases, the J end by 7 bases, with 15 bases between. CDR3 amino acids: CAISESSGGAGGYTF. Written as DNA, the CDR3 is TGTGCCATCAGTGAGTCAAGTGGGGGCGCGGGTGGCTACACCTTC.